This passage covers 8 T cell receptor beta chains from one sample sequenced in a study of cytomegalovirus exposure and HLA in healthy donors. Profiled with immunoSEQ multiplex PCR; TCRdb holds only in-frame clones, not every one. This table has about 78,000 clones, about 96% appearing once. The sequenced sample was PBMCs. The source of these receptors is a man aged 18 to 29 in good health and CMV-seropositive.

CDR3 loop: CASRPLGTGGYTF. The CDR3 nucleotides are TGTGCCAGCAGGCCCCTCGGGACAGGGGGCTACACCTTC. The genes are TRBV6-5 and TRBJ1-2; TRBD1 agrees at 9 bases. The CDR3 loop spans 13 amino acids. The germline V gene encodes CDR1 MNHEY and CDR2 SVGAGI. V lost 6 bases to trimming and J lost 8 bases; unmatched junction nucleotides: 7.

This sequence joins TRBV4-1 and TRBJ1-5; D may be TRBD1 (5 bases). The CDR3 totals 18 residues. CDR1 is MGHRA and CDR2 is YSYEKL in the germline V gene. Trimming shortened V by 0 bases and J by 0 bases, and 15 bases separated the two germline ends. Here the CDR3 reads CASSQDPGGEDSNQPQHF. The CDR3 DNA follows: TGCGCCAGCAGCCAAGATCCTGGGGGGGAGGATAGCAATCAGCCCCAGCATTTT.

CDR3 bases: TGTGCCAGCAGCCCTCGAAAGTCAGAGGGTGGTAGGACAGATACGCAGTATTTT. Translation gives CASSPRKSEGGRTDTQYF. The gene calls are TRBV7-9 and TRBJ2-3; maybe TRBD2 (5 bases). Germline-derived CDR1 and CDR2 are SEHNR and FQNEAQ (reference sequence). V was trimmed by 5 bases and J by 3 bases, leaving 24 bases between them. The CDR3 consists of 18 residues.

The chain joins TRBV5-1 to TRBJ2-7; TRBD1 might be the D (5 bases). Germline V gives CDR1 SGHRS, CDR2 YFSETQ. V gave up 3 bases and J gave up 8 bases, with 24 bases separating them. This CDR3 region has 16 residues. In DNA, the CDR3 is TGCGCCAGCAGCTCCCACCCGGACAAATATTCCACCCAGCAGTACTTC. Protein: CASSSHPDKYSTQQYF.

This clone was found once. The chain combines TRBV9 with TRBJ1-1; TRBD1 might be the D (6 bases). Trimming took 4 bases from V and 3 from J, leaving 16 bases between them. Germline CDR1 reads SGDLS; CDR2 reads YYNGEE. The CDR3 covers 15 residues. CDR3 region: CASSPFGGPDTEAFF. In DNA, the CDR3 is TGTGCCAGCAGCCCCTTCGGGGGGCCGGACACTGAAGCTTTCTTT.

The chain couples TRBV11-1 to TRBJ2-7; 7 nucleotides match TRBD2. The junction had 10 bases not matched to a gene; V was cut back by 1 base and J by 1 base. From germline, CDR1 is SGHAT and CDR2 FQDESV (reference sequence). CDR3 length equals 17 residues. The CDR3 protein is CASSLGGRSGTSYEQYF. CDR3 DNA: TGTGCCAGCAGCTTAGGAGGACGAAGCGGGACGTCCTACGAGCAGTACTTC.

This chain links TRBV11-2 with TRBJ1-1; 7 nucleotides agree with TRBD1. CDR3 length equals 15 residues. Trimming took 5 bases from V and 1 from J; bases not matched to a gene: 7. Germline V lookup: CDR1 SGHAT, CDR2 FQNNGV. The CDR3 here is CASSGPGQSNTEAFF. Written as DNA, the CDR3 is TGTGCCAGCAGCGGACCGGGACAGTCGAACACTGAAGCTTTCTTT.

The J gene is TRBJ2-3, the V gene TRBV9; 10 nucleotides match TRBD2. Germline V CDR1 and CDR2: SGDLS, YYNGEE. The CDR3 totals 19 residues. After removal of 4 bases from V and 2 bases from J, the junction contained 16 bases not matched to a gene. CDR3 amino acids: CASSLSSGVGTSATDTQYF. The CDR3 nucleotides read TGTGCCAGCAGCCTCTCGAGTGGGGTTGGGACTAGCGCCACAGATACGCAGTATTTT.